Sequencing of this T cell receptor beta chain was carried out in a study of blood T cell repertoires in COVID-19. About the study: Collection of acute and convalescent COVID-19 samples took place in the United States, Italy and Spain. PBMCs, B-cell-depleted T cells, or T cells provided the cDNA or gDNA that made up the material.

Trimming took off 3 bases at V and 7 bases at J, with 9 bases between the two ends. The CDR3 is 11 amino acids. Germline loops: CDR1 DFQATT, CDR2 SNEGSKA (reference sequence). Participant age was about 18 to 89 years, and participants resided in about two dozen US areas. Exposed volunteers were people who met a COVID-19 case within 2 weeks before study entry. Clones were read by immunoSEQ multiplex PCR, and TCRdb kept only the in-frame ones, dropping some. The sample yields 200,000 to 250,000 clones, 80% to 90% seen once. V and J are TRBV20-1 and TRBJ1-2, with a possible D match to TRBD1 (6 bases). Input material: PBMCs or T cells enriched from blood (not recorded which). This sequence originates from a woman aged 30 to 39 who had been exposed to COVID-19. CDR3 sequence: CSASPGVGYTF. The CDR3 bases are TGCAGTGCTAGTCCAGGGGTTGGCTACACCTTC.